These 26 T cell receptor beta chains were sequenced from one sample in a study of T cells expressing NK-cell markers. Reanalyzing the 5' RACE reads, TCRdb keeps one entry per CDR3 protein, without DNA. Reported are approximately 420,000 distinct CDR3 sequences; the ten largest clones contain approximately 11%. Sequencing was done on a sample of blood T cells: a sorted CD56 or NKG2C T cell subset, CD4+ or CD8+ T cells, or bulk PBMC T cells (not recorded which). Receptors originate from a woman in her fifties or sixties in good health.

The chain uses TRBV6-6 and TRBJ1-2; there is no DNA to check the TCRdb D call of TRBD1. The CDR3 is made up of 16 amino acids. Per the germline V gene, CDR1 is MNHNY and CDR2 is SVGAGI (reference sequence). The CDR3 spells CASSTSPGRPYGGYTF.

This chain connects TRBV24-1 to TRBJ2-2; the TCRdb call, TRBD1, lacks DNA for checking. Per germline, CDR1 KGHDR and CDR2 SFDVKD. CDR3 length: 17 residues. CDR3 in amino acids: CATSDTRDRVNTGELFF.

This CDR3 is CASSPRTSGTSTDTQYF. The genes are TRBV11-3 and TRBJ2-3; the TRBD2 assignment by TCRdb is unverifiable without DNA. CDR1 SGHNT and CDR2 YENEEA come from the germline V gene. There are 17 residues in the CDR3. The whole variable domain, filled in from reference TRBV11-3 and TRBJ2-3, reads EAGVVQSPRYKIIEKKQPVAFWCNPISGHNTLYWYLQNLGQGPELLIRYENEEAVDDSQLPKDRFSAERLKGVDSTLKIQPAELGDSAVYLCASSPRTSGTSTDTQYFGPGTRLTVL.

The rearrangement joins TRBV7-6 to TRBJ2-3. The CDR3 length is 14 residues. CDR1 SGHVS and CDR2 FNYEAQ come from the germline V gene. The CDR3 here is CASSSENPPRAQYF.

This chain connects TRBV5-1 to TRBJ1-2; as DNA is missing, the TRBD1 call by TCRdb cannot be tested. Germline CDR1 SGHRS, CDR2 YFSETQ. This CDR3 has 14 amino acids. The CDR3 loop is CASSFNSGHPGYTF.

The chain is built from TRBV12-3 or TRBV12-4 and TRBJ2-2; with no DNA, the TCRdb D assignment of TRBD1 cannot be verified. The CDR3 sequence is 15 residues long. Here the CDR3 reads CASSFYPLITGELFF.

CDR3 residues: CAISPGLAGGRSYNEHFF. The chain is built from TRBV19 and TRBJ2-1; TCRdb designates TRBD2, a call that cannot be tested without DNA. This CDR3 has 18 residues. The germline gives CDR1 LNHDA, CDR2 SQIVND (reference sequence).

The chain joins TRBV12-3 or TRBV12-4 to TRBJ1-4. CDR3 length: 14 amino acids. The CDR3 sequence is CASSSEGANEKLFF.

The chain has TRBV20-1 and TRBJ2-7; lacking DNA, the TRBD1 call made by TCRdb goes unchecked. From germline, CDR1 is DFQATT and CDR2 SNEGSKA (reference sequence). CDR3 size: 14 residues. This CDR3 is CSARGGGFSYEQYF.

The chain has TRBV5-1 and TRBJ2-6. The germline CDR1 and CDR2 sequences are SGHRS and YFSETQ. This CDR3 is built from 15 residues. The CDR3 sequence is CASSRDLSGANVLTF.

Here the CDR3 reads CASTPPAGDEQFF. This sequence joins TRBV5-5 and TRBJ2-1; TCRdb's D call of TRBD2 is untestable without DNA. CDR1 is SGHKS and CDR2 is YYEKEE in the germline V gene (reference sequence). The CDR3 has 13 amino acids.

This rearrangement joins TRBV5-1 to TRBJ2-1; TCRdb proposes TRBD1, but this gene call is untestable without DNA. The CDR3 length is 15 residues. Germline values: CDR1 SGHRS, CDR2 YFSETQ. The chain's CDR3 is CASSLARGVGNEQFF.

The chain employs TRBV27 and TRBJ1-6. This CDR3 has 14 residues. Germline V lookup: CDR1 MNHEY, CDR2 SMNVEV (reference sequence). The CDR3: CASGTINSNSPLHF.

This chain links TRBV28 with TRBJ2-7; the D call from TCRdb, TRBD1, cannot be confirmed without DNA. The CDR3 has 14 amino acids. Germline V gene sequence: CDR1 MDHEN, CDR2 SYDVKM. CDR3 residues: CASTRTGMTYEQYF.

The chain employs TRBV12-3 or TRBV12-4 and TRBJ1-1; TCRdb picks TRBD1, but there is no DNA to check that call. This CDR3 contains 14 residues. CDR3 region: CASRRDTQGTEAFF.

The chain couples TRBV19 to TRBJ2-1; TCRdb proposes TRBD2, but this gene call is untestable without DNA. Germline-derived CDR1 and CDR2 are LNHDA and SQIVND (reference sequence). The CDR3 has 15 amino acids. The chain's CDR3 is CASSMGRTDYNEQFF.

This rearrangement joins TRBV14 to TRBJ2-1. This CDR3 contains 13 residues. Looked up from germline, CDR1 is SGHDN and CDR2 is FVKESK. CDR3 loop: CASSQEVYNEQFF.

The chain uses TRBV7-9 and TRBJ2-1. The germline V gene encodes CDR1 SEHNR and CDR2 FQNEAQ (reference sequence). The CDR3 has 15 residues. CDR3 sequence reads: CASSLIGSMGNEQFF.

The CDR3 here is CASRLVLQETQYF. The chain has TRBV27 and TRBJ2-5; the D gene TCRdb calls, TRBD2, cannot be checked with no DNA. The CDR3 is made up of 13 amino acids. CDR1 MNHEY and CDR2 SMNVEV come from the germline V gene (reference sequence).

The chain combines TRBV29-1 with TRBJ2-1; TCRdb reports TRBD2, a call that lacks DNA to check it against. The CDR3 covers 13 residues. CDR1 is SQVTM, CDR2 ANQGSEA, per germline. This chain's CDR3 is CSALAGVSNEQFF.

CDR3: CASSPGFGAPSEAFF. V gene TRBV13 combines with J gene TRBJ1-1; with no DNA, the TCRdb D assignment of TRBD1 cannot be verified. Per the germline V gene, CDR1 is PRHDT and CDR2 is FYEKMQ (reference sequence). The CDR3 sequence is 15 residues long.

This chain joins TRBV6-2 or TRBV6-3 and TRBJ2-2; TCRdb indicates TRBD2, and absent DNA this call remains unverified. The CDR3 loop spans 17 amino acids. Germline V gives CDR1 MNHEY, CDR2 SVGEGT. The CDR3 reads CASSYQLGGGDTGELFF.

The gene calls are TRBV20-1 and TRBJ2-7; checking the TCRdb D call of TRBD1 is not possible without DNA. The germline V gene encodes CDR1 DFQATT and CDR2 SNEGSKA (reference sequence). The length of the CDR3 is 15 residues. This chain's CDR3 is CSASPDRGGSYEQYF.

The gene calls are TRBV20-1 and TRBJ2-5; the TCRdb call, TRBD1, lacks DNA for checking. Germline V gene data show CDR1 as DFQATT and CDR2 as SNEGSKA (reference sequence). The CDR3 has 15 residues. CDR3 loop: CSAINLRGTSETQYF.

The gene calls are TRBV6-5 and TRBJ2-7; TCRdb's D call, TRBD2, is unchecked because there is no DNA. This CDR3 comprises 16 residues. The germline CDR1 and CDR2 sequences are MNHEY and SVGAGI. The CDR3 sequence: CASSYSGYDYRYEQYF.

The V and J genes are TRBV21-1 and TRBJ2-1. TRBV21-1 is a pseudogene locus. CDR3 length: 15 residues. The CDR3 sequence is CASSKAAGSFNEQFF.